Listed below are T cell receptor beta chains from one sample, sequenced in a study of PD-L1 blockade in urothelial cancer. The table came from immunoSEQ multiplex PCR; TCRdb's copy has only in-frame clones and leaves some out. The data hold around 19,000 clones, with 88% observed a single time. Material: PBMCs, obtained around atezolizumab (anti-PD-L1) treatment. These receptors came from a man aged 50 to 59 with urothelial cancer. The conserved cysteine and the conserved F or W are not part of the CDR3 here. Fields, in order: V gene, J gene, CDR3 protein.

TRBV7-9,TRBJ2-7,ASRGLATTYEQY
TRBV5-4,TRBJ2-7,ASRPGTDIYEQY
TRBV4-3,TRBJ1-1,ASSQETGAYSLEAF
TRBV6-5,TRBJ1-2,ASSWTGGSYGYT
TRBV30,TRBJ2-5,AWRTGVLQETQY
TRBV2,TRBJ1-4,ASSGTGATGEKLF
TRBV10-2,TRBJ2-1,ASSEFTDNEQF
TRBV5-8,TRBJ2-1,ASSLEWGHTRDEQF
TRBV7-7,TRBJ2-5,ASSLAWTSGGVQETQY
TRBV28,TRBJ1-2,ASSPDSSLRGYT
TRBV12-5,TRBJ1-1,ASGLNTPATEAF
TRBV27,TRBJ2-3,ASSSAAGGWGTDTQY
TRBV30,TRBJ2-3,AWFPGLREPTTDTQY
TRBV4-1,TRBJ2-7,ASSQGGGQVGYEQY
TRBV29-1,TRBJ2-1,SVEKALSSYNEQF
TRBV6-1,TRBJ2-2,ASSQDRITGELF
TRBV29-1,TRBJ2-1,SARTSGSVNEQF
TRBV11-2,TRBJ2-7,ASSLSGEQY
TRBV5-1,TRBJ2-2,ASSVGVAHTGELF
TRBV11-3,TRBJ2-3,ASSPRTGGAFDTQY
TRBV5-4,TRBJ2-7,ASSFDGGGYEQY
TRBV19,TRBJ2-1,ASSTLAGAPGEQF
TRBV10-3,TRBJ2-2,AISGTGGPTGELF
TRBV19,TRBJ2-7,ASSITSGPAYEQY
TRBV7-2,TRBJ2-3,ASSLLDLAGGVKY